This T cell receptor (beta chain) was retrieved from a study of T cell changes during pregnancy in multiple sclerosis. Using immunoSEQ multiplex PCR, the repertoire was profiled, and TCRdb retains in-frame clones only, with some absent. In the table there are tens of thousands of clones, roughly nine tenths of which are singletons. Germline V gives CDR1 MRHNA, CDR2 SNTAGT. There are 15 residues in the CDR3. The V and J ends lost 3 bases and 0 bases respectively, with 10 bases between them. The chain is built from TRBV6-4 and TRBJ2-3, with D perhaps matching TRBD2 (5 bases). The TCR comes from a female donor with multiple sclerosis, enrolled in a pregnancy study. Material: CD8+ T cells from peripheral blood mononuclear cells, obtained in the first trimester of pregnancy. In DNA, the CDR3 is TGTGCCAGCAGTGAGTTAGCTAGCAGCACAGATACGCAGTATTTT. Encoded protein: CASSELASSTDTQYF.